Listed below are T cell receptor beta chains from one sample, sequenced in a study of Graves' ophthalmopathy and Graves' hyperthyroidism. TCRdb called the multiplex PCR reads again in MiXCR, with one record for every CDR3 protein. The sample has approximately 540,000 distinct CDR3 sequences, about two fifths seen once; the top ten hold about 4.1%. The sequenced sample was peripheral blood or thyroid tissue (not recorded which). The receptor source for this set is an adult man with Graves' hyperthyroidism. The CDR3 runs from the conserved cysteine through the conserved F or W. The order of the fields is D gene, clone size, J gene, V gene, CDR3 DNA, CDR3 protein. D genes are given only for firm matches. For some rows the clone size is stated as once, few or many, or as a class when expanded; others skip it.

d_call: NA; clone_size: NA; j_call: TRBJ2-7; v_call: TRBV20-1; cdr3_nt: TGCAGTGCTATCGTGGGGGACGAGCGGTACTTC; cdr3_aa: CSAIVGDERYF
d_call: NA; clone_size: NA; j_call: TRBJ2-5; v_call: TRBV24-1; cdr3_nt: TGTGCCACCAGTGCTAAGTCCTCAGGGGGGCTCACCCAAGAGACCCAGTACTTC; cdr3_aa: CATSAKSSGGLTQETQYF
d_call: NA; clone_size: few; j_call: TRBJ1-1; v_call: TRBV2; cdr3_nt: TGCGCCAGCAGCCAAGTTCGGGCGCCGTGGACTGAAGCTTTCTTT; cdr3_aa: CASSQVRAPWTEAFF
d_call: NA; clone_size: once; j_call: TRBJ1-2; v_call: TRBV29-1; cdr3_nt: TGCAGCGTTGAGGGCGATGGCTACACCTTC; cdr3_aa: CSVEGDGYTF
d_call: NA; clone_size: many; j_call: TRBJ2-7; v_call: TRBV20-1; cdr3_nt: TGCAGTGCTAGAGATCAATACGAGCAGTACTTC; cdr3_aa: CSARDQYEQYF
d_call: TRBD1; clone_size: few; j_call: TRBJ1-4; v_call: TRBV4-1; cdr3_nt: TGCGCCAGCAGCCGGAGACGCGGGACAGGGCTCGAAAAACTGTTTTTT; cdr3_aa: CASSRRRGTGLEKLFF
d_call: NA; clone_size: many; j_call: TRBJ1-3; v_call: TRBV6-5; cdr3_nt: TGTGCCAGCAGTTACTCCGGGACATCTGGAAACACCATATATTTT; cdr3_aa: CASSYSGTSGNTIYF
d_call: NA; clone_size: many; j_call: TRBJ1-2; v_call: TRBV29-1; cdr3_nt: TGCAGCGTTCTTGCAGGGCCTGGCTACACCTTC; cdr3_aa: CSVLAGPGYTF
d_call: TRBD1; clone_size: NA; j_call: TRBJ1-1; v_call: TRBV6-6; cdr3_nt: TGTGCCAGCAGCCCTAGGACAGGGTGGATCACTGAAGCTTTCTTT; cdr3_aa: CASSPRTGWITEAFF
d_call: TRBD1; clone_size: NA; j_call: TRBJ1-5; v_call: TRBV19; cdr3_nt: TGTGCCAGTAGTCCCTACCGGCAGGGGGATCAGCCCCAGCATTTT; cdr3_aa: CASSPYRQGDQPQHF
d_call: TRBD1; clone_size: many; j_call: TRBJ2-5; v_call: TRBV12-3/TRBV12-4; cdr3_nt: TGTGCCAGCAGTCGGACCGGGACAGGGCAAGAGACCCAGTACTTC; cdr3_aa: CASSRTGTGQETQYF
d_call: NA; clone_size: NA; j_call: TRBJ2-1; v_call: TRBV7-2; cdr3_nt: TGTGCCAGCAAGGGCAGGGGAACTGAGCAGTTCTTC; cdr3_aa: CASKGRGTEQFF
d_call: NA; clone_size: NA; j_call: TRBJ2-3; v_call: TRBV7-3; cdr3_nt: TGTGCCAGCAGCTCGAAACCTAGCACAGATACGCAGTATTTT; cdr3_aa: CASSSKPSTDTQYF
d_call: NA; clone_size: NA; j_call: TRBJ2-1; v_call: TRBV20-1; cdr3_nt: TGCAGTGCTAGCCTGACGCACAAAAACATTCAGTTCTTC; cdr3_aa: CSASLTHKNIQFF
d_call: NA; clone_size: NA; j_call: TRBJ2-7; v_call: TRBV6-5; cdr3_nt: TGTGCCAGCAGTTACTCGAGTGGGACCCAATGGATCTACGAGCAGTACTTC; cdr3_aa: CASSYSSGTQWIYEQYF
d_call: TRBD1; clone_size: many; j_call: TRBJ1-1; v_call: TRBV12-3/TRBV12-4; cdr3_nt: TGTGCCAGCAGTTTACGGACAGGGGACACTGAAGCTTTCTTT; cdr3_aa: CASSLRTGDTEAFF
d_call: NA; clone_size: NA; j_call: TRBJ2-7; v_call: TRBV29-1; cdr3_nt: TGCAGCGTAGCGAGTTCCTACGAGCAGTACTTC; cdr3_aa: CSVASSYEQYF
d_call: TRBD1; clone_size: NA; j_call: TRBJ2-4; v_call: TRBV15; cdr3_nt: TGTGCCACCAGCAGAGATGGGGGACAGCTAAACATTCAGTACTTC; cdr3_aa: CATSRDGGQLNIQYF
d_call: TRBD1; clone_size: NA; j_call: TRBJ2-5; v_call: TRBV24-1; cdr3_nt: TGTGCCACCCAGGACAGGGGAAACACCGGGGAGACCCAGTACTTC; cdr3_aa: CATQDRGNTGETQYF
d_call: TRBD1; clone_size: few; j_call: TRBJ1-1; v_call: TRBV7-9; cdr3_nt: TGTGCCAGCAGCCAACCCCAGGGGGGCATGAACACTGAAGCTTTCTTT; cdr3_aa: CASSQPQGGMNTEAFF
d_call: NA; clone_size: NA; j_call: TRBJ1-5; v_call: TRBV19; cdr3_nt: TGTGCTAGGCCGGAAAGCAATCAGCCCCAGCATTTT; cdr3_aa: CARPESNQPQHF
d_call: NA; clone_size: NA; j_call: TRBJ1-6; v_call: TRBV7-2; cdr3_nt: TGTGCCAGCAGCTTAAGGGGTGGGGATTTATCTAATTCACCCCTCCACTTT; cdr3_aa: CASSLRGGDLSNSPLHF
d_call: NA; clone_size: NA; j_call: TRBJ2-5; v_call: TRBV5-1; cdr3_nt: TGCGCCAGCAGAAGCCTGCGGGAAGAGGCCCAGTACTTC; cdr3_aa: CASRSLREEAQYF
d_call: TRBD1; clone_size: NA; j_call: TRBJ1-1; v_call: TRBV19; cdr3_nt: TGTGCCAGTAGTACGGGACAGGGGGGGGACACTGAAGCTTTCTTT; cdr3_aa: CASSTGQGGDTEAFF
d_call: TRBD2; clone_size: many; j_call: TRBJ2-2; v_call: TRBV10-2; cdr3_nt: TGCGCCAGCAGTGAACTAGCGGGAGTTGGGGAGCTGTTTTTT; cdr3_aa: CASSELAGVGELFF
d_call: TRBD2; clone_size: NA; j_call: TRBJ2-4; v_call: TRBV10-3; cdr3_nt: TGTGCCATCAGTGGACTAGCGAGTAACATTCAGTACTTC; cdr3_aa: CAISGLASNIQYF
d_call: NA; clone_size: few; j_call: TRBJ1-5; v_call: TRBV5-4; cdr3_nt: TGTGCCAGCAGCCAAGATTCCCACCGTGGGGTTAGCAATCAGCCCCAGCATTTT; cdr3_aa: CASSQDSHRGVSNQPQHF
d_call: TRBD1; clone_size: NA; j_call: TRBJ2-3; v_call: TRBV7-3; cdr3_nt: TGTGCCAGCTCGGACAGGGGATCAGATACGCAGTATTTT; cdr3_aa: CASSDRGSDTQYF
d_call: NA; clone_size: NA; j_call: TRBJ1-5; v_call: TRBV2; cdr3_nt: TGTGCCAGCAGGCAGGGTTATAGCAATCAGCCCCAGCATTTT; cdr3_aa: CASRQGYSNQPQHF
d_call: TRBD1; clone_size: many; j_call: TRBJ1-6; v_call: TRBV15; cdr3_nt: TGTGCCACCAGCAGAGAGGGGGGACAGGGACGTTCACCCCTCCACTTT; cdr3_aa: CATSREGGQGRSPLHF
d_call: TRBD1; clone_size: NA; j_call: TRBJ2-7; v_call: TRBV15; cdr3_nt: TGTGCCACCAGCAGTTTGGGACAGGGTTACGAAGAGCAGTACTTC; cdr3_aa: CATSSLGQGYEEQYF
d_call: NA; clone_size: many; j_call: TRBJ2-5; v_call: TRBV10-3; cdr3_nt: TGTGCCATCAGTGAGTCAGCGGGCGGGGAGACCCAGTACTTC; cdr3_aa: CAISESAGGETQYF
d_call: NA; clone_size: NA; j_call: TRBJ1-2; v_call: TRBV29-1; cdr3_nt: TGCAGCGTTCGGGCCAGCCCTTATGGGAACACCTTC; cdr3_aa: CSVRASPYGNTF
d_call: TRBD1; clone_size: NA; j_call: TRBJ1-1; v_call: TRBV10-3; cdr3_nt: TGTGCCATCAGTGTCCCGACAGGGTTTAACACTGAAGCTTTCTTT; cdr3_aa: CAISVPTGFNTEAFF
d_call: NA; clone_size: many; j_call: TRBJ2-7; v_call: TRBV2; cdr3_nt: TGTGCCAGCGTAAGGGGCTACGAGCAGTACTTC; cdr3_aa: CASVRGYEQYF
d_call: NA; clone_size: NA; j_call: TRBJ1-4; v_call: TRBV29-1; cdr3_nt: TGCAGCGTTGAAGATGGGGCGCGGGCAACTAGCGAAAAACTGTTTTTT; cdr3_aa: CSVEDGARATSEKLFF
d_call: TRBD2; clone_size: NA; j_call: TRBJ2-3; v_call: TRBV19; cdr3_nt: TGTGCCAGTAGTAGCGGGAGGAGCACAGATACGCAGTATTTT; cdr3_aa: CASSSGRSTDTQYF
d_call: TRBD2; clone_size: few; j_call: TRBJ2-5; v_call: TRBV4-1; cdr3_nt: TGCGCCAGCAGAGGAGGCGGGGGTCACGAGACCCAGTACTTC; cdr3_aa: CASRGGGGHETQYF
d_call: NA; clone_size: NA; j_call: TRBJ1-2; v_call: TRBV18; cdr3_nt: TGTGCCAGCTCACCAGTGACGGGGATCGTCGGTGGCTACACCTTC; cdr3_aa: CASSPVTGIVGGYTF
d_call: NA; clone_size: NA; j_call: TRBJ1-6; v_call: TRBV6-1; cdr3_nt: TGTGCCAGCCGTCGGGGGGCTATGTATAATTCACCCCTCCACTTT; cdr3_aa: CASRRGAMYNSPLHF
d_call: NA; clone_size: few; j_call: TRBJ1-1; v_call: TRBV6-5; cdr3_nt: TGTGCCAGCAGCCGAGGGTCGGAGAACACTGAAGCTTTCTTT; cdr3_aa: CASSRGSENTEAFF
d_call: TRBD1; clone_size: NA; j_call: TRBJ1-6; v_call: TRBV7-9; cdr3_nt: TGTGCCAGCAGTTTGACAGGGGGCCTTTTGAATTCACCCCTCCACTTT; cdr3_aa: CASSLTGGLLNSPLHF
d_call: NA; clone_size: NA; j_call: TRBJ1-2; v_call: TRBV27; cdr3_nt: TGTGCCAGCAGTTGGAAGGGGGGAAATATTGGCTACACCTTC; cdr3_aa: CASSWKGGNIGYTF
d_call: NA; clone_size: NA; j_call: TRBJ2-5; v_call: TRBV29-1; cdr3_nt: TGCAGCGCATCGGGACACCCAAGCTCCTACAATGAGCAGTACTTC; cdr3_aa: CSASGHPSSYNEQYF
d_call: NA; clone_size: many; j_call: TRBJ1-4; v_call: TRBV9; cdr3_nt: TGTGCCAGCAGCGTAGACGGAAGGAAGAATGAAAAACTGTTTTTT; cdr3_aa: CASSVDGRKNEKLFF
d_call: TRBD2; clone_size: NA; j_call: TRBJ2-5; v_call: TRBV5-1; cdr3_nt: TGCGCCAGCAGCTTGGGGGGCCTAGCGGGGGCACAAGAGACCCAGTACTTC; cdr3_aa: CASSLGGLAGAQETQYF
d_call: NA; clone_size: many; j_call: TRBJ2-7; v_call: TRBV2; cdr3_nt: TGTGCCAGCAGTGACAACAGGAGACGCTACGAGCAGTACTTC; cdr3_aa: CASSDNRRRYEQYF
d_call: TRBD2; clone_size: NA; j_call: TRBJ2-5; v_call: TRBV7-9; cdr3_nt: TGTGCCAGCAGGCGCCTAGATGGGGATAGCGGGGCGGAGACCCAGTACTTC; cdr3_aa: CASRRLDGDSGAETQYF
d_call: NA; clone_size: many; j_call: TRBJ1-2; v_call: TRBV29-1; cdr3_nt: TGCAGCGTTGTCAGGGGTGGAATCGATGGCTACACCTTC; cdr3_aa: CSVVRGGIDGYTF
d_call: NA; clone_size: NA; j_call: TRBJ2-1; v_call: TRBV20-1; cdr3_nt: TGCAGTGCTGGACGGACCGGCAATGAGCAGTTCTTC; cdr3_aa: CSAGRTGNEQFF
d_call: NA; clone_size: once; j_call: TRBJ1-2; v_call: TRBV12-3/TRBV12-4; cdr3_nt: TGTGCCAGCAGTACCGGGACTAGCGGCTACACCTTC; cdr3_aa: CASSTGTSGYTF